These 16 T cell receptor beta chains came from one sample sequenced in a study of T cells after yellow fever vaccination. TCRdb re-analysed the 5' RACE reads in MiXCR, keeping a single row per CDR3 protein. The sample lists 300,000 to 400,000 distinct CDR3 sequences; around 10% were seen once. Sample: CD4+ T cells sorted from PBMCs, taken 45 days after the yellow fever booster vaccination. These receptor sequences come from a young man who received the YFV17D yellow fever vaccine.

With respect to this clonotype: With a much larger clone just one base away, this may be a read error. The genes are TRBV2 and TRBJ2-4, with 8 bases that match TRBD1. Germline assignment: CDR1 SNHLY and CDR2 FYNNEI. V lost 8 bases, J lost 10 bases, and 10 bases stayed unmatched. The CDR3 totals 13 residues. The CDR3: CASGGTGPTIQYF. Written as DNA, the CDR3 is TGTGCCAGCGGCGGGACAGGACCCACAATTCAGTACTTC.

In its sample, this clonotype was seen a few times. The CDR3 here is CASSLLAGTGNGYGYTF. The DNA for the CDR3 is TGTGCCAGCAGTTTATTGGCCGGGACAGGGAATGGGTATGGCTACACCTTC. This rearrangement joins TRBV28 to TRBJ1-2, with 9 bases matching TRBD1. Trimming removed 1 base from V and 5 bases from J; junction bases left unmatched: 11. Germline V lookup: CDR1 MDHEN, CDR2 SYDVKM. This CDR3 is built from 17 residues.

This clonotype was counted many times. The chain is built from TRBV7-2 and TRBJ2-1, with TRBD1 as a possible D gene (5 bases). The CDR3 runs 15 residues. Trimming pared 1 base from V and 3 bases from J, leaving 10 bases between. Per germline, CDR1 SGHTA and CDR2 FQGNSA. CDR3 protein: CASSLDPQGYNEQFF. CDR3 in DNA: TGTGCCAGCAGCTTAGACCCGCAGGGCTACAATGAGCAGTTCTTC.

This clonotype appeared a few times. The rearrangement links TRBV5-5 to TRBJ2-7; the match to TRBD2 covers 8 bases. The CDR3 length is 16 residues. Germline values: CDR1 SGHKS, CDR2 YYEKEE (reference sequence). Trimming removed 4 bases from V and 0 bases from J; junction bases left unmatched: 9. This chain's CDR3 is CASSRGETSDSYEQYF. Here the CDR3 DNA reads TGTGCCAGCAGCAGGGGGGAGACTAGCGACTCCTACGAGCAGTACTTC.

This clonotype has ten or more counts. CDR3 sequence: CASSQATGTGYTGELFF. CDR3 sequence (DNA): TGCGCCAGCAGCCAGGCGACCGGGACAGGGTACACCGGGGAGCTGTTTTTT. V usage is TRBV4-3 and J usage is TRBJ2-2, with 9 bases matching TRBD1. V shed 3 bases and J 3 bases; nucleotides not matched to a gene: 8. The CDR3 covers 17 residues. Germline CDR1 and CDR2: LGHNA and YSLEER.

This clonotype was seen more than once but under ten times. The chain links TRBV7-2 to TRBJ1-4, with TRBD1 matching over 9 bases. V lost 5 bases, J lost 8 bases, and 6 bases stayed unmatched. The CDR3 is made up of 14 amino acids. Germline-derived CDR1 and CDR2 are SGHTA and FQGNSA. The CDR3 region is CASSPDRGDEKLFF. In nucleotides, the CDR3 is TGTGCCAGCAGCCCGGACAGGGGAGACGAAAAACTGTTTTTT.

In its sample, this clonotype was seen a few times. The chain links TRBV7-8 to TRBJ2-1, with 8 bases matching TRBD1. Germline assignment: CDR1 SGHVS and CDR2 FQNEAQ. V dropped 3 bases and J dropped 2; count of bases not matched to a gene: 3. This CDR3 has 15 residues. CDR3 in DNA: TGTGCCAGCAGCTTCACGACAGGGGCCTACAATGAGCAGTTCTTC. Translated: CASSFTTGAYNEQFF.

The gene calls are TRBV7-2 and TRBJ2-3; 7 positions match TRBD2. Germline trimming cut 7 bases from V and 1 base from J; bases unmatched to any gene: 5. The germline CDR1 and CDR2 sequences are SGHTA and FQGNSA. The CDR3 runs 14 residues. The CDR3 is CASMYGGGTDTQYF. The CDR3 DNA reads TGTGCCAGCATGTATGGGGGGGGCACAGATACGCAGTATTTT.

The table lists this clonotype with many counts. The J gene is TRBJ2-6, the V gene TRBV9; D possibly corresponds to TRBD1 (7 bases). Trimming removed 3 bases from V and 2 bases from J, with 15 bases in between. Germline V CDR1 and CDR2: SGDLS, YYNGEE. The length of the CDR3 is 17 residues. The CDR3 region is CASSGRQGGPGANVLTF. The CDR3 nucleotides are TGTGCCAGCAGCGGACGACAGGGAGGCCCTGGGGCCAACGTCCTGACTTTC. Supplemented by reference TRBV9 and TRBJ2-6, the full variable domain reads DSGVTQTPKHLITATGQRVTLRCSPRSGDLSVYWYQQSLDQGLQFLIQYYNGEERAKGNILERFSAQQFPDLHSELNLSSLELGDSALYFCASSGRQGGPGANVLTFGAGSRLTVL.

In its sample, this clonotype was seen a few times. CDR3 protein: CASSQDDLKETQYF. The CDR3 nucleotides read TGTGCCAGCAGCCAAGACGACTTGAAAGAGACCCAGTACTTC. V usage is TRBV3-1 and J usage is TRBJ2-5; D is unclear. From germline, CDR1 is LGHDT and CDR2 YNNKEL (reference sequence). V dropped 0 bases and J dropped 3 bases, with 8 bases sitting between them. The CDR3 has 14 amino acids.

This clonotype turned up a few times. The CDR3 sequence is CAWSVTWSSGNTIYF. In nucleotides, the CDR3 is TGTGCCTGGAGTGTAACTTGGAGCTCTGGAAACACCATATATTTT. The J gene is TRBJ1-3, the V gene TRBV30; no reliable D call. The CDR3 consists of 15 residues. Trimming left V 0 bases short and J 0 bases short, with 9 bases between. CDR1 is GTSNPN and CDR2 is SVGIG in the germline V gene (reference sequence). The variable domain in full, with the rest retrieved from reference TRBV30 and TRBJ1-3, is SQTIHQWPATLVQPVGSPLSLECTVEGTSNPNLYWYRQAAGRGLQLLFYSVGIGQISSEVPQNLSASRPQDRQFILSSKKLLLSDSGFYLCAWSVTWSSGNTIYFGEGSWLTVV.

This clonotype has only a few counts. This rearrangement joins TRBV14 to TRBJ1-2; D not resolved. Germline V gene lookup returns CDR1 SGHDN and CDR2 FVKESK. Between the trimmed V and J ends, which lost 4 bases and 2 bases, there was a span of 14 bases. The CDR3 covers 15 residues. The CDR3 DNA reads as TGTGCCAGCAGCCTGTCTCCCCACAAAAACTATGGCTACACCTTC. Translated: CASSLSPHKNYGYTF.

In this sample, this clonotype turned up many times. The V call is TRBV24-1, the J call TRBJ2-1; D is unresolved. With 0 bases removed from V and 13 bases from J, the gap between germline ends came to 15 bases. Germline V CDR1 and CDR2: KGHDR, SFDVKD. The CDR3 contains 14 residues. The CDR3 DNA reads TGTGCCACCAGTGATTTGCAGCTGGGTGAGACCCAGTTCTTC. It is translated as CATSDLQLGETQFF.

The chain combines TRBV11-2 with TRBJ1-2; 11 bases are a match to TRBD1. The CDR3 spans 15 residues. The germline gives CDR1 SGHAT, CDR2 FQNNGV. Trimming at V came to 4 bases and at J to 0 bases, leaving 1 base not matched to a gene. The CDR3 reads CASSWGQGANYGYTF. CDR3 DNA sequence: TGTGCCAGCAGCTGGGGACAGGGGGCTAACTATGGCTACACCTTC.

The chain employs TRBV11-1 and TRBJ2-7; D is uncertain. V lost 7 bases and J lost 3, with 10 bases in between. Germline lookup yields CDR1 SGHAT and CDR2 FQDESV (reference sequence). This CDR3 is built from 12 residues. The CDR3 spells CASNDMGYEQYF. DNA of the CDR3: TGTGCCAGCAACGATATGGGCTACGAGCAGTACTTC.

This clonotype has more than one count but fewer than ten. The V and J genes are TRBV3-1 and TRBJ2-5; D unclear. The CDR3 contains 14 residues. V was pared by 4 bases and J by 7 bases, with 16 bases between. From germline, CDR1 is LGHDT and CDR2 YNNKEL (reference sequence). The CDR3 sequence: CASSPPSTRVTQYF. For the CDR3, the DNA is TGTGCCAGCAGCCCCCCATCCACAAGAGTGACCCAGTACTTC.